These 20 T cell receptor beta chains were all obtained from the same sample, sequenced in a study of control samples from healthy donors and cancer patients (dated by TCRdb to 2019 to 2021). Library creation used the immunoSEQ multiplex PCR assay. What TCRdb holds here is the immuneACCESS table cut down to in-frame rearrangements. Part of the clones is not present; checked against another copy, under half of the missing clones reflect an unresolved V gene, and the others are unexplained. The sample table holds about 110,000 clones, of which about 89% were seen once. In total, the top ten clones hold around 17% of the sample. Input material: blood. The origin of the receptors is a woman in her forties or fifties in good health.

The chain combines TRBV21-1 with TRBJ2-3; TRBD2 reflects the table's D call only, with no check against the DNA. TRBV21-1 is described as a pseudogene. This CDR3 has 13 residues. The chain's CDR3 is CAYVGGMTDTQYF. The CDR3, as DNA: TGTGCATACGTGGGGGGAATGACAGATACGCAGTATTTT.

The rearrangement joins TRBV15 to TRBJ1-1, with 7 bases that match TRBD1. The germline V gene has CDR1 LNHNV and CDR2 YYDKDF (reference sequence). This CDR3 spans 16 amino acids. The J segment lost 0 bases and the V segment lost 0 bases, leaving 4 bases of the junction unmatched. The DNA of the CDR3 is TGTGCCACCAGCAGAGAAGGAGGGGGCTTGAACACTGAAGCTTTCTTT. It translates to CATSREGGGLNTEAFF.

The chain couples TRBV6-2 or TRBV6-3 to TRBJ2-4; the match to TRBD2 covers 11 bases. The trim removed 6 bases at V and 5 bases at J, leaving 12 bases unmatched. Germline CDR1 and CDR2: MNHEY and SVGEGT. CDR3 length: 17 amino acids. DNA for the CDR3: TGTGCCAGCAGCTCAATGGCTAGCGGGAGGACACAAAACATTCAGTACTTC. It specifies CASSSMASGRTQNIQYF.

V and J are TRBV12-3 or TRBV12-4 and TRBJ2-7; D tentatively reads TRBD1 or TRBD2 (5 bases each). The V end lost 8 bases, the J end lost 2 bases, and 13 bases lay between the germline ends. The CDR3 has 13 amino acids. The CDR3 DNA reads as TGTGCCAGCGCCGGGACCGGAGCCTACGAGCAGTACGTC. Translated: CASAGTGAYEQYV.

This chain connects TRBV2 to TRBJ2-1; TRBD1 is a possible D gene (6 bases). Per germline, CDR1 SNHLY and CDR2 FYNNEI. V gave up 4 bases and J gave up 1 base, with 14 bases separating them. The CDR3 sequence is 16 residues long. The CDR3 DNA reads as TGTGCCAGCAGTGTAAGAAGGGACATTTCCTACAATGAGCAGTTCTTC. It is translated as CASSVRRDISYNEQFF.

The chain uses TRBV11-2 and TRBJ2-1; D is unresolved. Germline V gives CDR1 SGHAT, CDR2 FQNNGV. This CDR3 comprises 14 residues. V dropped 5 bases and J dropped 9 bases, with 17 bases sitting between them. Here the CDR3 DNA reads TGTGCCAGCAGCACTCCCCTAGGGTTGGGTGAGCAGTTCTTC. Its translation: CASSTPLGLGEQFF. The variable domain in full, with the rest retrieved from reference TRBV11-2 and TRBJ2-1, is EAGVAQSPRYKIIEKRQSVAFWCNPISGHATLYWYQQILGQGPKLLIQFQNNGVVDDSQLPKDRFSAERLKGVDSTLKIQPAKLEDSAVYLCASSTPLGLGEQFFGPGTRLTVL.

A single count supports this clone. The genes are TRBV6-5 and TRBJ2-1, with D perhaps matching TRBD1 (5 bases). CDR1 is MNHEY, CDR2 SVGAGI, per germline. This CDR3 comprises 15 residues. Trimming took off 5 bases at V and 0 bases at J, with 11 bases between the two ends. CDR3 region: CASSIGADSYNEQFF. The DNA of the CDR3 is TGTGCCAGCAGTATAGGGGCGGACTCCTACAATGAGCAGTTCTTC.

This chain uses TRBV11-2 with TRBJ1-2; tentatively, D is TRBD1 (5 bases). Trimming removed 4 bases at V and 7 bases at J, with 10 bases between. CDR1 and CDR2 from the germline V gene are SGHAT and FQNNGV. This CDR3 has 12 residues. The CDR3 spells CASSSVGVGYTF. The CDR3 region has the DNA TGTGCCAGCAGCTCCGTGGGGGTTGGCTACACCTTC.

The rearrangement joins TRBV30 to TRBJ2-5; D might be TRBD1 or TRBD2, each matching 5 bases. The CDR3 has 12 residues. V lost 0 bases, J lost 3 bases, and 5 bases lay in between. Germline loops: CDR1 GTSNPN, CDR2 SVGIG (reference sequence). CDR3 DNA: TGTGCCTGGAGTGTGGGGGAAGAGACCCAGTACTTC. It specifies CAWSVGEETQYF.

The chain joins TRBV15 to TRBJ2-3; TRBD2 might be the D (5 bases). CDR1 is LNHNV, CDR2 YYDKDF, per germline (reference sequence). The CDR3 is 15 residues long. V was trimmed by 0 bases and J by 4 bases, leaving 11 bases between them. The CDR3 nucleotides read TGTGCCACCAGCAGAGATCTGCGGGTCCCAGATACGCAGTATTTT. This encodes CATSRDLRVPDTQYF.

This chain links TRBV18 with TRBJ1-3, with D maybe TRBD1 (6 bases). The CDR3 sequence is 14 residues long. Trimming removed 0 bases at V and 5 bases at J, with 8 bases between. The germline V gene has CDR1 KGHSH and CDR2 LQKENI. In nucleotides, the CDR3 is TGTGCCAGCTCACCACCGGACAGCAGAAACACCATATATTTT. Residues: CASSPPDSRNTIYF.

The CDR3 loop reads CASSGDSYEQYF. CDR3 nucleotide sequence: TGCGCCAGCAGTGGGGACAGCTACGAGCAGTACTTC. V usage is TRBV10-1 and J usage is TRBJ2-7; 7 bases are a match to TRBD1. The length of the CDR3 is 12 residues. CDR1 WNHNN and CDR2 SYGVQD come from the germline V gene (reference sequence). With V trimmed by 4 bases and J by 3 bases, 0 bases remained unmatched.

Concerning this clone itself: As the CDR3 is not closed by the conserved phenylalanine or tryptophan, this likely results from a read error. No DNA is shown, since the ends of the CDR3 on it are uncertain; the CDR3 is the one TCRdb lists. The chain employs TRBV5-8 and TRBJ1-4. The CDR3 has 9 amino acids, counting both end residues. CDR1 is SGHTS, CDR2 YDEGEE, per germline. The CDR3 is CASSSAVFS.

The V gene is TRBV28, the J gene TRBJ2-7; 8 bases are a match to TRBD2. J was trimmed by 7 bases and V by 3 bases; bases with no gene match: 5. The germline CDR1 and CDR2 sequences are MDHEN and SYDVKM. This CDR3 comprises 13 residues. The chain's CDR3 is CASSLSGRGEQYV. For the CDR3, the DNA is TGTGCCAGCAGTTTGAGCGGGAGAGGGGAGCAGTACGTC.

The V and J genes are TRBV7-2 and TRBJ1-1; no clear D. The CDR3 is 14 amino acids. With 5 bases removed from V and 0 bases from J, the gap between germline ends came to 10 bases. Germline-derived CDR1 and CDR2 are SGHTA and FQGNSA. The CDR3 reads CASSVYFMNTEAFF. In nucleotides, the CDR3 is TGTGCCAGCAGCGTATACTTCATGAACACTGAAGCTTTCTTT.

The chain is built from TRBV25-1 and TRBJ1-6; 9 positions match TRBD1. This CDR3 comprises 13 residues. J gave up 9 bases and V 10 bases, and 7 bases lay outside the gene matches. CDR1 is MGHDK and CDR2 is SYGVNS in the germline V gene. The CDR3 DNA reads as TGTGCCACTACGGGACAGGGTTTTTCACCCCTCCACTTT. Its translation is CATTGQGFSPLHF.

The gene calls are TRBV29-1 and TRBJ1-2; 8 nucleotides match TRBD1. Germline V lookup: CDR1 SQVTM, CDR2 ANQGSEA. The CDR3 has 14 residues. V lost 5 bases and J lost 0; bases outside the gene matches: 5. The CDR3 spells CSVPDRGTNYGYTF. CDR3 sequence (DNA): TGCAGCGTTCCCGACAGGGGAACTAACTATGGCTACACCTTC.

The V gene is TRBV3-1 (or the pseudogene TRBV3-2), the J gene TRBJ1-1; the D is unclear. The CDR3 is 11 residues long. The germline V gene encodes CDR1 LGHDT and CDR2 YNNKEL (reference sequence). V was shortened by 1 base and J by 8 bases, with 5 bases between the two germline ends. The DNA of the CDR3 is TGTGCCAGCAGCCAAGCTAGGGAAGCTTTCTTT. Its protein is CASSQAREAFF.

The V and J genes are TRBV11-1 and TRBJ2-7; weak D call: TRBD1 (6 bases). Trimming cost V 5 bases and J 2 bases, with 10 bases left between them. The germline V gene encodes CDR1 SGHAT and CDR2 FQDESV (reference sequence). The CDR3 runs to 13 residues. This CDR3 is CASSPQGTYEQYF. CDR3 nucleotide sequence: TGTGCCAGCAGCCCACAGGGAACCTACGAGCAGTACTTC.

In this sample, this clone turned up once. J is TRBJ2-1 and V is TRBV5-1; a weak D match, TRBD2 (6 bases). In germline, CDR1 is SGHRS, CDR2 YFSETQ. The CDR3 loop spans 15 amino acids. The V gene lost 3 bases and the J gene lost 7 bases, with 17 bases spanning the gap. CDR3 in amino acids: CASSSPRDSLNEQFF. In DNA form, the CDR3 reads TGCGCCAGCAGCTCCCCCCGGGACTCTTTGAATGAGCAGTTCTTC.